This T cell receptor beta chain was sequenced in a study of response to subunit inactivated influenza vaccine. Findings and caveats of the study: Authors suggested each seasonal flu vaccination may recruit only limited numbers of new T cells.

This CDR3 is built from 15 residues. Germline V gene sequence: CDR1 SGHRS, CDR2 YFSETQ. V shed 2 bases and J 0 bases; nucleotides not matched to a gene: 4. In this sample, this clonotype turned up a few times. Antigen unknown. TCRdb used MiXCR to reprocess the RT-PCR reads, holding one entry per CDR3 protein. The data contain hundreds of thousands of distinct CDR3 sequences, about 25% of them singletons. This sample comprised CD4+ T cells sorted from PBMCs, obtained more than 4 days after vaccination. The receptor comes from a man in his forties or fifties who received an inactivated influenza vaccine. V and J are TRBV5-1 and TRBJ2-7; 8 nucleotides match TRBD1. CDR3 sequence: CASSFGQGDSYEQYF. The CDR3 DNA reads as TGCGCCAGCAGCTTTGGACAGGGTGACTCCTACGAGCAGTACTTC.